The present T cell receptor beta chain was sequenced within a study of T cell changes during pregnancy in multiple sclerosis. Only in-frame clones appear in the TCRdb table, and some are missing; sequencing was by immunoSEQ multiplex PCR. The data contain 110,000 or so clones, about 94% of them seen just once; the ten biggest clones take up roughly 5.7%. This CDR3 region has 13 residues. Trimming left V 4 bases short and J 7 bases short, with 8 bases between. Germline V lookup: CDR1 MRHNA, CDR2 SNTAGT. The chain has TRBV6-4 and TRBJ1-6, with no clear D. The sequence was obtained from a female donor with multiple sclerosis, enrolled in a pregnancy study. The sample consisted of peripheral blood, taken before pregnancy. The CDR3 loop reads CASSVEQNSPLHF. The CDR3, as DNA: TGTGCCAGCAGTGTGGAACAGAATTCACCCCTCCACTTT.